The 6 T cell receptor beta chains listed next were all sequenced from one sample in a study of blood T cell repertoires in COVID-19. The data were produced by immunoSEQ multiplex PCR, yet TCRdb's version contains in-frame clones alone and is incomplete. The sample lists approximately 230,000 clones, around 89% occurring once. Sequencing input: peripheral blood. These receptors were collected from a woman aged 30 to 39 with COVID-19, enrolled during active disease.

This chain uses TRBV4-3 with TRBJ1-5, with D unresolved. This CDR3 is built from 15 residues. Trimming took 0 bases from V and 7 from J, leaving 13 bases between them. Germline loops: CDR1 LGHNA, CDR2 YSLEER. CDR3 DNA sequence: TGCGCCAGCAGCCAAGATGAGGGAGGAAGGCAGCCCCAGCATTTT. Its translation: CASSQDEGGRQPQHF.

The J gene is TRBJ1-1, the V gene TRBV29-1, with D possibly TRBD1 on 5 matching bases. Germline assignment: CDR1 SQVTM and CDR2 ANQGSEA. Trimming pared 7 bases from V and 8 bases from J, leaving 14 bases between. CDR3 size: 11 residues. The CDR3 is CSGKRDLEAFF. The CDR3 DNA reads TGCAGCGGCAAGAGGGACTTGGAAGCTTTCTTT. Supplemented by reference TRBV29-1 and TRBJ1-1, the full variable domain reads SAVISQKPSRDICQRGTSLTIQCQVDSQVTMMFWYRQQPGQSLTLIATANQGSEATYESGFVIDKFPISRPNLTFSTLTVSNMSPEDSSIYLCSGKRDLEAFFGQGTRLTVV.

The J gene is TRBJ2-7, the V gene TRBV3-1 (or the pseudogene TRBV3-2); possibly TRBD1 for D (6 bases). Germline values: CDR1 LGHDT, CDR2 YNNKEL (reference sequence). Trimming left V 1 base short and J 3 bases short, with 10 bases between. This CDR3 has 14 amino acids. In nucleotides, the CDR3 is TGTGCCAGCAGCCAAGTAGGCAGGGGCTACGAGCAGTACTTC. This translates into CASSQVGRGYEQYF.

In nucleotides, the CDR3 is TGCGCCAGCAGCCTCACCGGGACAGGGTCCTACGAGCAGTACTTC. Its protein is CASSLTGTGSYEQYF. The gene calls are TRBV5-1 and TRBJ2-7; 9 bases are a match to TRBD1. The CDR3 totals 15 residues. Germline-derived CDR1 and CDR2 are SGHRS and YFSETQ. V shed 4 bases and J 1 base; nucleotides not matched to a gene: 6.

This clone has only one observation. The chain links TRBV27 to TRBJ1-2; 7 nucleotides align to TRBD1. CDR1 is MNHEY, CDR2 SMNVEV, per germline (reference sequence). The J segment lost 7 bases and the V segment lost 0 bases, leaving 8 bases of the junction unmatched. There are 15 residues in the CDR3. The CDR3 sequence is CASSLSTSGGSGYTF. CDR3 in DNA: TGTGCCAGCAGTTTATCGACCTCAGGGGGGTCTGGCTACACCTTC.

Sample share makes this clone medium-sized. The V call is TRBV24-1, the J call TRBJ2-7; 11 bases line up with TRBD2. V was pared by 0 bases and J by 5 bases, with 29 bases of the junction left unmatched. The CDR3 is made up of 24 amino acids. Per germline, CDR1 KGHDR and CDR2 SFDVKD. The CDR3 DNA reads as TGTGCCACCAGTGATTTGTTGGGGACACGGAAGAATAGCGGGAGGGCCGGACCTAAAAACGAGCAGTACGTC. Translation gives CATSDLLGTRKNSGRAGPKNEQYV.